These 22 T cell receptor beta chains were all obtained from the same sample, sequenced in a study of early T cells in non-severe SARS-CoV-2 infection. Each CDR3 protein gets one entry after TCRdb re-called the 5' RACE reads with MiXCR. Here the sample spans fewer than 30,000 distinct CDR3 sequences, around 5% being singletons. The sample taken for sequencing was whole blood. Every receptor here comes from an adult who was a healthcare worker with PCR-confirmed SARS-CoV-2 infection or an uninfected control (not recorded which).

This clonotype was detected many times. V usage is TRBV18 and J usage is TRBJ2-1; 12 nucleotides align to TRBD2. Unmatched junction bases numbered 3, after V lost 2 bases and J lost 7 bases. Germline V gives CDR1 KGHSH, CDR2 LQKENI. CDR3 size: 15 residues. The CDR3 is CASSPGLAGSNEQFF. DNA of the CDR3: TGTGCCAGCTCACCAGGACTAGCGGGATCTAATGAGCAGTTCTTC.

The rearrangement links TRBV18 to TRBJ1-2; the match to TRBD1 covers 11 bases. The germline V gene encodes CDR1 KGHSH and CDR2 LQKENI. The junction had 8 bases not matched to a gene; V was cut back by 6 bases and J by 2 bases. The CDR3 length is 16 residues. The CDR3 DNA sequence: TGTGCCAGCTCGCTTGGGACAGGGGGTGTAAACTATGGCTACACCTTC. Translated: CASSLGTGGVNYGYTF. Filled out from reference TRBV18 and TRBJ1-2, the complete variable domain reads NAGVMQNPRHLVRRRGQEARLRCSPMKGHSHVYWYRQLPEEGLKFMVYLQKENIIDESGMPKERFSAEFPKEGPSILRIQQVVRGDSAAYFCASSLGTGGVNYGYTFGSGTRLTVV.

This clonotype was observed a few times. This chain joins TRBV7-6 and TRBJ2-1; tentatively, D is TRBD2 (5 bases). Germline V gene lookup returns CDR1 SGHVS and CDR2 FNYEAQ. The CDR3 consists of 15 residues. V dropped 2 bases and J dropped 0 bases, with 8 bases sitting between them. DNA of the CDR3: TGTGCCAGCAGCTTAAGCGCGGGCTCCTACAATGAGCAGTTCTTC. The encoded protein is CASSLSAGSYNEQFF.

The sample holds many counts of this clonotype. Here the CDR3 reads CASIEDRDNEQYF. The CDR3 DNA follows: TGTGCCAGCATCGAGGACAGGGACAACGAGCAGTACTTC. The rearrangement uses TRBV7-2 and TRBJ2-7; TRBD1 aligns across 8 bases. The CDR3 extends over 13 amino acids. Germline CDR1 and CDR2: SGHTA and FQGNSA. With V trimmed by 7 bases and J by 5 bases, 7 bases remained unmatched.

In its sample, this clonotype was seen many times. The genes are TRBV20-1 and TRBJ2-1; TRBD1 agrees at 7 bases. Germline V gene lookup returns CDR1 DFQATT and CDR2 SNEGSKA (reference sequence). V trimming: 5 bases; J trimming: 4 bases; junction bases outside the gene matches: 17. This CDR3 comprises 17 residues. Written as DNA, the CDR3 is TGCAGTGCTTTACAGGGGTTCCCTTACCTTCCTTACAATGAGCAGTTCTTC. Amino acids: CSALQGFPYLPYNEQFF.

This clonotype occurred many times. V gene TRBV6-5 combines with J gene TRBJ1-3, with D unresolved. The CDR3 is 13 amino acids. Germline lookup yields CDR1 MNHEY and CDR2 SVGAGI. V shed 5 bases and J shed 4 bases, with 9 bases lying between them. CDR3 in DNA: TGTGCCAGCAGTCTTGTTTCCGGAAACACCATATATTTT. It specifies CASSLVSGNTIYF.

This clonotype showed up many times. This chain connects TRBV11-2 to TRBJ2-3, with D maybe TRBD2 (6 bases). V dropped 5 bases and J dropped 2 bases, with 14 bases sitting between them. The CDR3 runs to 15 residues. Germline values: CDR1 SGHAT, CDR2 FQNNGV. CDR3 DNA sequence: TGTGCCAGCAGCCGGTTGGTAGCGGCCACAGATACGCAGTATTTT. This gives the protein CASSRLVAATDTQYF. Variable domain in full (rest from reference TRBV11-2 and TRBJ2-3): EAGVAQSPRYKIIEKRQSVAFWCNPISGHATLYWYQQILGQGPKLLIQFQNNGVVDDSQLPKDRFSAERLKGVDSTLKIQPAKLEDSAVYLCASSRLVAATDTQYFGPGTRLTVL.

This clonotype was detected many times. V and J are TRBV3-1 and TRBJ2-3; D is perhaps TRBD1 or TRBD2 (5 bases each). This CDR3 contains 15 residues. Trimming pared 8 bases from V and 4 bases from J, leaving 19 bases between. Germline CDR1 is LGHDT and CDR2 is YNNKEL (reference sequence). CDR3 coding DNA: TGTGCCAGCTCTTCGAGGGGAGTGTGGGCAGATACGCAGTATTTT. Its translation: CASSSRGVWADTQYF.

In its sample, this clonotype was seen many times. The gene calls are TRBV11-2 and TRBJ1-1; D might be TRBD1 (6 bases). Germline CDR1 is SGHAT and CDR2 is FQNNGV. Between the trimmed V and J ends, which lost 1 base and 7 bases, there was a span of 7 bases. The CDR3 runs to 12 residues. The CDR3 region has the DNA TGTGCCAGCAGCTTAGGGACAGTTGAAGCTTTCTTT. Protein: CASSLGTVEAFF.

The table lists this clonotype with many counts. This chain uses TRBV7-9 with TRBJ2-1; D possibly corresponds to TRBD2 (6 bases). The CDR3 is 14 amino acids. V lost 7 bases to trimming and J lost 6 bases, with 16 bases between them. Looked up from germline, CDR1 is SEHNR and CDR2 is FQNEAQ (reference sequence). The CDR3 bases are TGTGCCAGCACCCCCGGACGGGGGAGCAATGAGCAGTTCTTC. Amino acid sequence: CASTPGRGSNEQFF.

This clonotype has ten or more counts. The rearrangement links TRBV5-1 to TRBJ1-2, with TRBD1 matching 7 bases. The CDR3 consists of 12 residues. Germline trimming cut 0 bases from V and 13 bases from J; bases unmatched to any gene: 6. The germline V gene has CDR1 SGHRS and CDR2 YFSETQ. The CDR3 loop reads CASSLEGTVGTF. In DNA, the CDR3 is TGCGCCAGCAGCTTGGAAGGGACAGTAGGCACCTTC. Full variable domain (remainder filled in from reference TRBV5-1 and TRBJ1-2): KAGVTQTPRYLIKTRGQQVTLSCSPISGHRSVSWYQQTPGQGLQFLFEYFSETQRNKGNFPGRFSGRQFSNSRSEMNVSTLELGDSALYLCASSLEGTVGTFGSGTRLTVV.

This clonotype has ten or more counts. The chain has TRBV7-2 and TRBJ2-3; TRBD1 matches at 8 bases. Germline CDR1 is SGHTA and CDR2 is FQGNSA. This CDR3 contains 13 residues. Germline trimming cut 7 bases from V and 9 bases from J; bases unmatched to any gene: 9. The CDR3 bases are TGTGCCAGCACCCTTGCCCGACAGGGGACGCAGTATTTT. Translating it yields CASTLARQGTQYF. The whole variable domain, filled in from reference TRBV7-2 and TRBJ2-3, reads GAGVSQSPSNKVTEKGKDVELRCDPISGHTALYWYRQSLGQGLEFLIYFQGNSAPDKSGLPSDRFSAERTGGSVSTLTIQRTQQEDSAVYLCASTLARQGTQYFGPGTRLTVL.

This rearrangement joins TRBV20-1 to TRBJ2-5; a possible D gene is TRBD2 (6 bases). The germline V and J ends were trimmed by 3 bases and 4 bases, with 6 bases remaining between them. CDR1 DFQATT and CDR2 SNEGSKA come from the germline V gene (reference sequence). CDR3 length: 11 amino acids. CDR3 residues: CSASGRETQYF. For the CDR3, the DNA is TGCAGTGCTAGCGGGAGAGAGACCCAGTACTTC.

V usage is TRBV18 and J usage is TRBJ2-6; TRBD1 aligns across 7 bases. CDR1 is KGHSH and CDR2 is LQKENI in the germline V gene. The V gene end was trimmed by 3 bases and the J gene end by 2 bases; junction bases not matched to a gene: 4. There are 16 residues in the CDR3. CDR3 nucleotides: TGTGCCAGCTCACCGATGACAGGGACTGGGGCCAACGTCCTGACTTTC. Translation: CASSPMTGTGANVLTF.

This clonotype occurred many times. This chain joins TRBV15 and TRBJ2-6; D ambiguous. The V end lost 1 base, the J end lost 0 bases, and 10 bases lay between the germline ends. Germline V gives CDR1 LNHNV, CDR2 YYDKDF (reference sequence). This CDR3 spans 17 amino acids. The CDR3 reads CATSRVYPLSGANVLTF. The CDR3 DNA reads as TGTGCCACCAGCAGAGTTTACCCGCTCTCTGGGGCCAACGTCCTGACTTTC.

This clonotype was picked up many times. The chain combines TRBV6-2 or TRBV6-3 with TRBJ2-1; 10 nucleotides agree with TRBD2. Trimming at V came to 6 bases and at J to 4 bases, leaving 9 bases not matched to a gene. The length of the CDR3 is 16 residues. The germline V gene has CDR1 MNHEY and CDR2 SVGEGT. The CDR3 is CASRRQLAGPYNEQFF. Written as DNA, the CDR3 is TGTGCCAGCAGACGCCAACTAGCGGGGCCATACAATGAGCAGTTCTTC.

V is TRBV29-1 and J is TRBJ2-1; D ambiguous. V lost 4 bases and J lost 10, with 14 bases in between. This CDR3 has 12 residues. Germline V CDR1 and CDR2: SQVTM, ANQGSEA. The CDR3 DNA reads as TGCAGCGTTGTTTGGCGGTTAGGGGAGCAGTTCTTC. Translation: CSVVWRLGEQFF.

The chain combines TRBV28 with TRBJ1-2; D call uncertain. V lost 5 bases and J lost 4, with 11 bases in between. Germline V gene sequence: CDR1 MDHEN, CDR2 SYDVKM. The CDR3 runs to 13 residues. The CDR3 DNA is TGTGCCAGCAGTCCCCTAGCACCCTATGGCTACACCTTC. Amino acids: CASSPLAPYGYTF.

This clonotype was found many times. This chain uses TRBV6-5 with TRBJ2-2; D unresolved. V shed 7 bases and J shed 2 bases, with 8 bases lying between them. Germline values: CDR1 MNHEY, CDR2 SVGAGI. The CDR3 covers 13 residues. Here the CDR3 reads CASTGYNTGELFF. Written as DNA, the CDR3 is TGTGCCAGCACAGGCTACAACACCGGGGAGCTGTTTTTT.

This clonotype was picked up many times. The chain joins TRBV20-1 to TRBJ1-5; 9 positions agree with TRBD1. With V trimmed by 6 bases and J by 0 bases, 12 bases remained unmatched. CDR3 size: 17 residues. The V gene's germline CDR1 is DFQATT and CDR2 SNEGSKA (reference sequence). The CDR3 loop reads CSAPGQGNPNSNQPQHF. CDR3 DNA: TGCAGTGCGCCGGGACAGGGAAATCCAAATAGCAATCAGCCCCAGCATTTT.

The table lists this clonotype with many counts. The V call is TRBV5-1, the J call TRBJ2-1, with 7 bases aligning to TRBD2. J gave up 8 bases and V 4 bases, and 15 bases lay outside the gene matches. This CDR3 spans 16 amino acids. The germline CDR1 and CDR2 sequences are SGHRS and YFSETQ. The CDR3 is CASSPSGRFTGDEQFF. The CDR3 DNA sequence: TGCGCCAGCAGCCCATCCGGGAGGTTCACGGGGGATGAGCAGTTCTTC.

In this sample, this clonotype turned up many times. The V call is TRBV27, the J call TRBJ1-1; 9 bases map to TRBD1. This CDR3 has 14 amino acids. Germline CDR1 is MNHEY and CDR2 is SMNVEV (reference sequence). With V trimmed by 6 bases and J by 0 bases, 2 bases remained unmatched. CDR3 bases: TGTGCCAGCAGAGGGACAGGGCTGAACACTGAAGCTTTCTTT. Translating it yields CASRGTGLNTEAFF.